A selection of T cell receptor beta chains follows, all from one sample in a study of PD-1 blockade in classical Hodgkin lymphoma. Clones were read by immunoSEQ multiplex PCR, and TCRdb kept only the in-frame ones, dropping some. The sample shows under 20,000 clones, approximately 86% of them seen only once. The sample comprised peripheral blood mononuclear cells (PBMCs). These receptors came from a human donor with classical Hodgkin lymphoma. Both conserved end residues are trimmed from each CDR3. Clone size appears in some rows only: once, few, many, or a class for an expanded clone.

V: TRBV5-1
size: NA
CDR3: ASSLETNSWEAGANVLT

V: TRBV28
size: NA
CDR3: ASSLGAGYGANVLT

V: TRBV10-3
size: NA
CDR3: AISSTTGAYEQY

V: TRBV15
size: NA
CDR3: ATSRDLGTGGLHEQY

V: TRBV11-3
size: once
CDR3: ASSLNPAADEQF

V: TRBV11-1
size: NA
CDR3: ASSSLGASRSIADTQY

V: TRBV7-2
size: NA
CDR3: ASSPGLITDTQY

V: TRBV29-1
size: NA
CDR3: SVEDQGTTRGGGQY

V: TRBV7-9
size: NA
CDR3: ASSLAGVPRGYT

V: TRBV28
size: NA
CDR3: ASTPEGLAGFTDTQY

V: TRBV6-5
size: NA
CDR3: ASTSLNEQF

V: TRBV9
size: NA
CDR3: ASSVDPGTGDYGYT

V: TRBV7-2
size: NA
CDR3: ASSLGLAVKQETQY

V: TRBV6-6
size: NA
CDR3: ASSDGQSRTDTQY

V: TRBV5-1
size: NA
CDR3: ASSGGRAGKNEQF

V: TRBV18
size: once
CDR3: ASSSTGPSGRTGDTQY

V: TRBV27
size: NA
CDR3: ASRRNTQETQY

V: TRBV15
size: NA
CDR3: ATSRVTINEQF

V: TRBV30
size: NA
CDR3: AWQAASST

V: TRBV4-2
size: NA
CDR3: ASSQESDPEREQY

V: TRBV30
size: NA
CDR3: AWSASSPRSSGNTIY

V: TRBV7-9
size: NA
CDR3: ASSWVPGLEAGELF

V: TRBV7-9
size: few
CDR3: ASTPLAASYEQY

V: TRBV27
size: NA
CDR3: ASSLSGQGYGYT

V: TRBV2
size: NA
CDR3: ASRSGAGDEQF

V: TRBV28
size: NA
CDR3: ASFPMTANTGELF

V: TRBV7-9
size: NA
CDR3: ASSLGQAAAEAF

V: TRBV28
size: NA
CDR3: ASSRTGGNEKLF

V: TRBV18
size: NA
CDR3: ASSPLTGELNT

V: TRBV19
size: NA
CDR3: ASSIGSINEQF

V: TRBV7-6
size: once
CDR3: ASSPNRGQETQY